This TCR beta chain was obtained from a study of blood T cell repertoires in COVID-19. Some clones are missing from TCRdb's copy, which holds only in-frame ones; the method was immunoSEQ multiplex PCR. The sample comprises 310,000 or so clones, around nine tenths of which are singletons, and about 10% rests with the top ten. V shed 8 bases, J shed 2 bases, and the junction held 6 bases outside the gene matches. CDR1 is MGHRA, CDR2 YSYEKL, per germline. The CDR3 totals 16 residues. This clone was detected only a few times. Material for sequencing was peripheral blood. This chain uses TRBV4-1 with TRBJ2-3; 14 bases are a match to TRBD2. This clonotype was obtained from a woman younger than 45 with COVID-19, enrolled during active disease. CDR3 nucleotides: TGCGCCAGCGGACTAGCGGGAGGACGTCACACAGATACGCAGTATTTT. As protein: CASGLAGGRHTDTQYF.